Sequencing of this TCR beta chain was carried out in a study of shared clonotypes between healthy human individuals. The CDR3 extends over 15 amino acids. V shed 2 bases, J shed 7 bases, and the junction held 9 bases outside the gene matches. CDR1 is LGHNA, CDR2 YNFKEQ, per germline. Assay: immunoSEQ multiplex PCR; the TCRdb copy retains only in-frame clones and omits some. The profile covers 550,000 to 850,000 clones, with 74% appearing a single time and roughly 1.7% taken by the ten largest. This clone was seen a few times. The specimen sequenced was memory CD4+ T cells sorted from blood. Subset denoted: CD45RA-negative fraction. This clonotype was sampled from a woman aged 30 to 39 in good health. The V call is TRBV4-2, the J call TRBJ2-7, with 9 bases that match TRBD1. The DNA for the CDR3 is TGTGCCAGCAGCCAAAAAGGACAGGGGAGACGTGAGCAGTACTTC. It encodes CASSQKGQGRREQYF.